This TCR beta chain is from a study of CD8+CD57+ T cells in acquired aplastic anemia. Selection for sequencing was limited to patients who had shown CD8+CD57+ cell expansion by flow cytometry. Sampling of blood occurred while the patients had still received no therapy. Template material for TCR beta VDJ and CDR3 profiling consisted of genomic DNA. In TCRdb, the reads were re-called with MiXCR into one record per CDR3 protein. This sample has approximately 190,000 distinct CDR3 sequences, with 40% to 55% found just once. This clonotype was counted many times. Per germline, CDR1 LGHNA and CDR2 YNFKEQ. The CDR3 extends over 17 amino acids. The V and J ends lost 4 bases and 0 bases respectively, with 18 bases between them.

This chain joins TRBV4-2 and TRBJ2-5, with D perhaps matching TRBD2 (6 bases). This receptor was taken from a human donor with aplastic anemia. The sample taken for sequencing was sorted CD4+, CD8+, or CD8+CD57+ T cells (not recorded which) from PBMCs. The CDR3 reads CASSPGVGRKYQETQYF. Written as DNA, the CDR3 is TGTGCCAGCAGCCCGGGGGTGGGCAGAAAGTACCAAGAGACCCAGTACTTC.